This T cell receptor (beta chain) is from a study of low-dose radiotherapy and immunotherapy resistance in tumors (dated by TCRdb to 2022 to 2024). Some background on the complete study: In Cohort 1, 0.5 Gy per fraction was delivered every 2 weeks, and a total PTV dose of 6.5 Gy was prescribed. Intravenous cyclophosphamide at 200 mg/m2 was administered every two weeks, one day ahead of each radiation and immunotherapy administration. Starting on cycle 1 day 1, patients took 300 mg of aspirin by mouth once daily for four cycles. Eight patients were included in the translational analysis, namely three from the first dose cohort plus the first five from the second dose cohort. Trial participants were not randomized into treatment groups. For Cohort 2, the dose was 1 Gy per fraction given every two weeks, adding up to 13 Gy in total across 26 weeks. Patients were given nivolumab as a 240 mg flat dose every two weeks and ipilimumab at 1 mg/kg every six weeks, with both drugs delivered intravenously.

According to the study, the label for this sample's time point signals: before trial treatment. Donors were enrolled in RACIN, a single-arm phase I dose-escalation trial in which nivolumab, ipilimumab, aspirin, low-dose cyclophosphamide and low-dose radiotherapy were combined. Patients with advanced, TIL-negative solid tumors were considered eligible. To note about this clonotype: Which antigen it targets is not known. A far larger clone is only one base removed, so a read error is likely.

The instrument given in TCRdb is Illumina HiSeq 2500. Superscript III and a set of TRAV- and TRBV-specific primers were used to synthesize first-strand cDNA, so that both TCRalpha and TCRbeta chains were covered. A roughly 20-cycle PCR with Phusion amplified the TCRs, pairing a constant-region primer with the adapter that was attached to the V primers. The isolated mRNA was amplified using the MessageAmp II aRNA Amplification Kit, with in vitro transcription performed for approximately 16 hours at 37 degrees C. mRNA for TCR sequencing was isolated with the Dynabeads mRNA DIRECT Purification Kit. Indexed Illumina adapters were added in a second Phusion PCR of about 24 cycles, after which AMPure XP beads were used to purify the products. Concerning the study's data processing: Using custom Perl scripts, TCR sequences that encoded the same protein were pooled, out-of-frame sequences were dropped, and the abundance of each clonotype was calculated. The analysis excluded TCR sequences that were supported by just one read. Shannon entropy, Gini index, clonality, richness, and the frequency of TCRs shared between repertoires were included as repertoire metrics. TCRdb took the public reads, trimmed them with fastp at Q25, ran MiXCR for clone calling and kept in-frame beta chains. Entries that share a CDR3 protein sequence are merged under the most common genes and DNA. The V and J calls were determined by TCRdb, not by the authors. This sample comprises about 60,000 distinct CDR3 sequences, roughly a quarter of them detected only once. 5.7% of the sample goes to the ten largest clones.

From the germline V gene, CDR1 is SNHLY and CDR2 is FYNNEI. The germline ends are 10 bases apart after V is trimmed by 8 bases and J by 6 bases. From the cysteine up to the phenylalanine, the CDR3 has a length of 12 residues. Just the 36-base CDR3 DNA is kept, in frame starting at base 1. The sequence was obtained from a male donor with prostate cancer. The sample in question was PBMCs, obtained before treatment. The rearranged segments are TRBV2 and TRBJ2-2, with the D gene too uncertain to name. Read as DNA, the sequence is TGTGCCAGCTCCGTGGCCCCCGGGGAGCTGTTTTTT. This gives the protein CASSVAPGELFF.